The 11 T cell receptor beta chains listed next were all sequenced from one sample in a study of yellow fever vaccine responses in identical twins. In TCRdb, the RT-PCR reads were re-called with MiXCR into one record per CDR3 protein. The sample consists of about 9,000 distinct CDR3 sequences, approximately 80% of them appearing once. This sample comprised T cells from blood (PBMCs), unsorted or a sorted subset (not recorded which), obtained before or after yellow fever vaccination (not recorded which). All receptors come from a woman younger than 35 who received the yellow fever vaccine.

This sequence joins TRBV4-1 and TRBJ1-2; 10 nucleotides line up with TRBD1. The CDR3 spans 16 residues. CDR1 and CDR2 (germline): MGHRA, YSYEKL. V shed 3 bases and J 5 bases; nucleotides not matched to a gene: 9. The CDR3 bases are TGCGCCAGCAGCCAGGCCGGGACAGGGGATTTTTATGGCTACACCTTC. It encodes CASSQAGTGDFYGYTF.

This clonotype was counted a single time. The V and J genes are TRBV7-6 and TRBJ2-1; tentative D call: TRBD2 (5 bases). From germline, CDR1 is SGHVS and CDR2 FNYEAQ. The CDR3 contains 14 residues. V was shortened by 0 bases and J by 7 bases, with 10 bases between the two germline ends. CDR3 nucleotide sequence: TGTGCCAGCAGCTTAGCGGGAGAAACAAATGAGCAGTTCTTC. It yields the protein CASSLAGETNEQFF.

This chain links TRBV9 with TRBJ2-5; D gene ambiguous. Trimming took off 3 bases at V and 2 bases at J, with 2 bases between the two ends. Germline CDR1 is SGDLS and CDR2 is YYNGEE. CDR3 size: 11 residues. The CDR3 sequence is CASSGQETQYF. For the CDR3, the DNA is TGTGCCAGCAGCGGACAAGAGACCCAGTACTTC.

The CDR3 DNA reads as TGTGCCAGCAAGCGGGAGGCAGATACGCAGTATTTT. Its protein is CASKREADTQYF. The genes are TRBV13 and TRBJ2-3, with 9 bases fitting TRBD2. Germline CDR1 reads PRHDT; CDR2 reads FYEKMQ (reference sequence). Germline trimming cut 7 bases from V and 4 bases from J; bases unmatched to any gene: 0. This CDR3 contains 12 residues.

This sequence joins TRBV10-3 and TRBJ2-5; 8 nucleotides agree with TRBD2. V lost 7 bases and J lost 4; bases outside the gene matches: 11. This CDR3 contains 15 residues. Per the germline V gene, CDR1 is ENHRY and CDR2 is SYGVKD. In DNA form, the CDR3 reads TGTGCCATCAAGGTCGGGAGGGCCGGGAGAGAGACCCAGTACTTC. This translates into CAIKVGRAGRETQYF.

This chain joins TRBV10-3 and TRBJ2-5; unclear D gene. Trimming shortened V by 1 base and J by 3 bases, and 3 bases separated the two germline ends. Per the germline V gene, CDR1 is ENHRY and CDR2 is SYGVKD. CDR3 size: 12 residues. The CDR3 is CAISELEETQYF. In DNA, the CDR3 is TGTGCCATCAGTGAGTTAGAAGAGACCCAGTACTTC.

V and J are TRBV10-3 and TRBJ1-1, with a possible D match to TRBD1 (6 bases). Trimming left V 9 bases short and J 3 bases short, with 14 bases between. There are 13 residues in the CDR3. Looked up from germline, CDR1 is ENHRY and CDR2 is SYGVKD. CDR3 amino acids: CAIRGASDTEAFF. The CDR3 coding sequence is TGTGCCATAAGGGGGGCGAGTGACACTGAAGCTTTCTTT.

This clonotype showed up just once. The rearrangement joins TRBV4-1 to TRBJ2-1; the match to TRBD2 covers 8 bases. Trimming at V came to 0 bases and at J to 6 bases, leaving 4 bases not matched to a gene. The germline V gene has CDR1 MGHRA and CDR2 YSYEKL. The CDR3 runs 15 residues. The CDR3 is CASSQDGREVNEQFF. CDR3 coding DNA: TGCGCCAGCAGCCAAGACGGGCGGGAGGTCAATGAGCAGTTCTTC.

The DNA for the CDR3 is TGTGCCATCGCCAACCAGGAAAATCAGCCCCAGCATTTT. This encodes CAIANQENQPQHF. The rearrangement uses TRBV2 and TRBJ1-5; D ambiguous. Germline V gives CDR1 SNHLY, CDR2 FYNNEI. The CDR3 is 13 amino acids. Deletions cut 10 bases from V and 4 bases from J, with 14 bases between.

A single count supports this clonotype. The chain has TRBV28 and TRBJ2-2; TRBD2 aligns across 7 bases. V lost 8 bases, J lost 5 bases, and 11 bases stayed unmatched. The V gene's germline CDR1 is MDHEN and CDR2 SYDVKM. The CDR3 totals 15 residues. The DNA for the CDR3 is TGTGCCAGCCGACCGGCGGGAGTAGGAACCGGGGAGCTGTTTTTT. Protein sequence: CASRPAGVGTGELFF.

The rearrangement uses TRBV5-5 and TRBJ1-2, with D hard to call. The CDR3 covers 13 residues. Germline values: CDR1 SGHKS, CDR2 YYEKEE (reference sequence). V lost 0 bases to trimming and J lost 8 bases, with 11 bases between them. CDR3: CASSLGSTGGYTF. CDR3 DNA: TGTGCCAGCAGCTTGGGCAGTACGGGGGGCTACACCTTC.